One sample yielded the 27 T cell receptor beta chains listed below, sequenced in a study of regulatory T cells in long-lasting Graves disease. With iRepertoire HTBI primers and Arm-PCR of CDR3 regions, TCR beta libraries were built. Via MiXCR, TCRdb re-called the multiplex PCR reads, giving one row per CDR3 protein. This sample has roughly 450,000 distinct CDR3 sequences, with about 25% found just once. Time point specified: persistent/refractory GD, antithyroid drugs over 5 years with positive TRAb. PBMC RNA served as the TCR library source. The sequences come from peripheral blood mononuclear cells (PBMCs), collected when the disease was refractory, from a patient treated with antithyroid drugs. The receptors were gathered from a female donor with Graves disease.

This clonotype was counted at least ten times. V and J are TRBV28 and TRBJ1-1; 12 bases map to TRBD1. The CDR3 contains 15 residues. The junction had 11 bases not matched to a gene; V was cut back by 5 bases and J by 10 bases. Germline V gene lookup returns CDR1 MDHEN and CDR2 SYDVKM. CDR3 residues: CASSTSGTGGSGAFF. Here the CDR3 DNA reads TGTGCCAGCAGTACCTCCGGGACAGGGGGCAGCGGAGCTTTCTTT.

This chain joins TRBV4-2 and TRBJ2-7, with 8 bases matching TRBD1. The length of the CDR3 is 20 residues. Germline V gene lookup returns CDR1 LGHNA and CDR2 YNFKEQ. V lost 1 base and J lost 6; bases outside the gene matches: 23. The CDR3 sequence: CASSQGRGGPWTGRGGEQYF. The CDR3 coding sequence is TGTGCCAGCAGCCAAGGAAGAGGCGGCCCGTGGACAGGGAGAGGGGGCGAGCAGTACTTC.

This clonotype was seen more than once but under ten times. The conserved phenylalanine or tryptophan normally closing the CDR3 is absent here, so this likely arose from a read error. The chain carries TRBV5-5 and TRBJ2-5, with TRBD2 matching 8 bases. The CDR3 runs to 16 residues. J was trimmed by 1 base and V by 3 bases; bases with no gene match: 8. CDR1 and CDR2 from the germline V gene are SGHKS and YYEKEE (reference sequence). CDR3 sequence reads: CASSSPGAGAQETQYL. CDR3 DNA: TGTGCCAGCAGCTCTCCGGGAGCGGGAGCCCAAGAGACCCAGTACCTC.

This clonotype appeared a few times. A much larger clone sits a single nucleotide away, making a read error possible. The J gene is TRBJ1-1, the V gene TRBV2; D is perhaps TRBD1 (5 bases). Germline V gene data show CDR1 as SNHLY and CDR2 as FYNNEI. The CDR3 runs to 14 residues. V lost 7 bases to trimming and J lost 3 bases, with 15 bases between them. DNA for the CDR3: TGTGCCAGCAATGAGGAGACAGCAGACACTGAAGCTTTCTTT. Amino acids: CASNEETADTEAFF. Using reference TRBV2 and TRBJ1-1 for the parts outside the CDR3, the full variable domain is EPEVTQTPSHQVTQMGQEVILRCVPISNHLYFYWYRQILGQKVEFLVSFYNNEISEKSEIFDDQFSVERPDGSNFTLKIRSTKLEDSAMYFCASNEETADTEAFFGQGTRLTVV.

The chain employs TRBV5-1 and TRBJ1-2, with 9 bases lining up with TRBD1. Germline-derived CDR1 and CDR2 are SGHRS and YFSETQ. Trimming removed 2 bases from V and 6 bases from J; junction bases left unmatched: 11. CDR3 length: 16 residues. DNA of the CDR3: TGCGCCAGCAGCTTCAACAGGGGGCGCGATGAGGATGGCTACACCTTC. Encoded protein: CASSFNRGRDEDGYTF.

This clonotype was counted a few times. The CDR3 region is CSARGGDEQYF. CDR3 DNA sequence: TGCAGCGCGAGGGGGGGGGACGAGCAGTACTTC. The chain carries TRBV29-1 and TRBJ2-7, with D maybe TRBD2 (7 bases). The CDR3 spans 11 residues. The germline CDR1 and CDR2 sequences are SQVTM and ANQGSEA. The V end was cut by 7 bases, the J end by 5 bases, with 12 bases between.

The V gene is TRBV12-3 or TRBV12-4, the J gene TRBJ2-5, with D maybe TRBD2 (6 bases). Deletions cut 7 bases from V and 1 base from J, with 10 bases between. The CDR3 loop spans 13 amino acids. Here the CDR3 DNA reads TGTGCCAGCACCGGGACTGGCCAAGAGACCCAGTACTTC. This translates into CASTGTGQETQYF.

Here the CDR3 reads CSAPTGQGSYEQYF. CDR3 nucleotides: TGCAGTGCTCCGACGGGACAGGGTTCCTACGAGCAGTACTTC. This chain joins TRBV20-1 and TRBJ2-7, with TRBD1 matching 9 bases. CDR1 and CDR2 (germline): DFQATT, SNEGSKA (reference sequence). The length of the CDR3 is 14 residues. V lost 5 bases to trimming and J lost 1 base; unmatched junction nucleotides: 6.

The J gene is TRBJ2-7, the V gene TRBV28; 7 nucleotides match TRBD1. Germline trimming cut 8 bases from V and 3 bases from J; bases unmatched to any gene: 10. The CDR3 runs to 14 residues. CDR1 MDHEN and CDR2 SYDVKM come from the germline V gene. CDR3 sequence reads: CASGAPGTDYEQYF. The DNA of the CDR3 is TGTGCCAGCGGAGCGCCCGGGACAGACTACGAGCAGTACTTC.

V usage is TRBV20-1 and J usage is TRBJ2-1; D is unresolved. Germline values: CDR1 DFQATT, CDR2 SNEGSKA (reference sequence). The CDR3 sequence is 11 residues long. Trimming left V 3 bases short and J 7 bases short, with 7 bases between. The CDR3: CSARGGNEQFF. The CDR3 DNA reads TGCAGTGCTAGGGGTGGAAATGAGCAGTTCTTC.

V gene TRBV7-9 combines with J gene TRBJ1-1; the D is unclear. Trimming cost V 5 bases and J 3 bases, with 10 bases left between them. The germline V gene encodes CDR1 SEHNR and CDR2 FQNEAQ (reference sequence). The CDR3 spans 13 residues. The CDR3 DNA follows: TGTGCCAGCAGCGGTGGGGTGGACACTGAAGCTTTCTTT. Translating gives CASSGGVDTEAFF.

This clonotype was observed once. As DNA, the CDR3 is TGTGCCAGCAGTGAAGGGGGCGCGGTACAAGATACGCAGTATTTT. Its protein is CASSEGGAVQDTQYF. The chain uses TRBV2 and TRBJ2-3, with a tentative D call TRBD1 (5 bases). From germline, CDR1 is SNHLY and CDR2 FYNNEI. V shed 1 base and J shed 5 bases, with 13 bases lying between them. This CDR3 contains 15 residues.

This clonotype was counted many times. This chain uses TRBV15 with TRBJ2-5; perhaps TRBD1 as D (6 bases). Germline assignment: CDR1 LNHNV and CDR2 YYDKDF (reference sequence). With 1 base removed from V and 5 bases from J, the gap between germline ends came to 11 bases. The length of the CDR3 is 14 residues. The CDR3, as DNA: TGTGCCACCAGCAGAGGGGGCAGGGGCGAGACCCAGTACTTC. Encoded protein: CATSRGGRGETQYF. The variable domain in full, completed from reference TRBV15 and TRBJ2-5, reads DAMVIQNPRYQVTQFGKPVTLSCSQTLNHNVMYWYQQKSSQAPKLLFHYYDKDFNNEADTPDNFQSRRPNTSFCFLDIRSPGLGDTAMYLCATSRGGRGETQYFGPGTRLLVL.

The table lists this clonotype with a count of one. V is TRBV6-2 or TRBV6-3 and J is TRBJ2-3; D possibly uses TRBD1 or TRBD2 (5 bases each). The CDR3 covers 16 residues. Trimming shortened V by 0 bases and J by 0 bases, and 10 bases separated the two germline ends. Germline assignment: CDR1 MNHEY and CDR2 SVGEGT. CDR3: CASSYSERTSTDTQYF. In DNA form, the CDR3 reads TGTGCCAGCAGTTACTCAGAGCGGACAAGCACAGATACGCAGTATTTT.

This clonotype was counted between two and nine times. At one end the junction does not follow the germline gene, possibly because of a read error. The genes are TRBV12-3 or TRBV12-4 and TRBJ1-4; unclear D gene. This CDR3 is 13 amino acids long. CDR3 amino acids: CTSSLIIGEKLFF. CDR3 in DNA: TGTACCAGCAGTTTGATTATTGGGGAAAAACTGTTTTTT.

DNA of the CDR3: TGTGCCAGCAGCCCAACCAAAACCTACGAGCAGTACTTC. As protein: CASSPTKTYEQYF. The V gene is TRBV12-3 or TRBV12-4, the J gene TRBJ2-7; D gene unclear. The CDR3 is 13 amino acids. V was cut by 6 bases and J by 2 bases, with 11 bases left in between.

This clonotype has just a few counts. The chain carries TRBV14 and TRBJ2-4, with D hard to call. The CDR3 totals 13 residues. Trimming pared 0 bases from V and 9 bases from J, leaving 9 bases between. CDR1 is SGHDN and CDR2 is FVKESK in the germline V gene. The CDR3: CASSQDSPGIQYF. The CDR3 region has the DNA TGTGCCAGCAGCCAAGATTCGCCGGGCATTCAGTACTTC. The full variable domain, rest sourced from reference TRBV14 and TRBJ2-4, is EAGVTQFPSHSVIEKGQTVTLRCDPISGHDNLYWYRRVMGKEIKFLLHFVKESKQDESGMPNNRFLAERTGGTYSTLKVQPAELEDSGVYFCASSQDSPGIQYFGAGTRLSVL.

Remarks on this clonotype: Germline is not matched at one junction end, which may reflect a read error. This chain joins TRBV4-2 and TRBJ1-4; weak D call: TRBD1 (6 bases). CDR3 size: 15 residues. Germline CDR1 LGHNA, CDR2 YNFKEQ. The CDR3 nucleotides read TGCGCCAGCAGCCAACTTTCGGACAGCTCCGAAAAACTGTTTTTT. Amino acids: CASSQLSDSSEKLFF.

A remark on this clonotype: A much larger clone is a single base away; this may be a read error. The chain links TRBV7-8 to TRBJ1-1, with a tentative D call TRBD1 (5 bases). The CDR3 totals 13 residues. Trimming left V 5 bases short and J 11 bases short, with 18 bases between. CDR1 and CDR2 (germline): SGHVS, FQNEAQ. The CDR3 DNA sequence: TGTGCCAGCAGCCAGAAACCGGGACTTGCGGCTTTCTTT. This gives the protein CASSQKPGLAAFF.

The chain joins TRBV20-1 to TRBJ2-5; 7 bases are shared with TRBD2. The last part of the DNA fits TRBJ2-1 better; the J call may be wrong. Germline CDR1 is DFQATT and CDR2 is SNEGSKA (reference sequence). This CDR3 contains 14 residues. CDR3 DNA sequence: TGCAGTGCTTCCAATCCCGGGACTAACAATGAGCAGTTCTTC. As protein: CSASNPGTNNEQFF.

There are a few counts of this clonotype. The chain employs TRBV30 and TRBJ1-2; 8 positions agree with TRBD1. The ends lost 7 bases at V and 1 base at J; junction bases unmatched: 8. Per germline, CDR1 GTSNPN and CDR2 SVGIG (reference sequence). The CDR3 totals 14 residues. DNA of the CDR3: TGTGCCTCCCGGGGGACAGGCGTTAACTATGGCTACACCTTC. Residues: CASRGTGVNYGYTF.

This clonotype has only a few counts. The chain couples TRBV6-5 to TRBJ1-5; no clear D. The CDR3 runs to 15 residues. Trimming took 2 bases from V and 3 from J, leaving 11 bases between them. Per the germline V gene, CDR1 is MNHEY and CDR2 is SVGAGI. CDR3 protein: CASSYRATNNQPQHF. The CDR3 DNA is TGTGCCAGCAGTTACCGCGCAACTAACAATCAGCCCCAGCATTTT.

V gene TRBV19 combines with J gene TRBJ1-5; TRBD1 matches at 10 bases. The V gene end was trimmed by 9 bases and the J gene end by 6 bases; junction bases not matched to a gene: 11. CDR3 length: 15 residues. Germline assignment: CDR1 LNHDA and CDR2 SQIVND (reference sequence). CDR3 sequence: CASDQGGQGLQPQHF. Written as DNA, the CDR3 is TGTGCCAGCGACCAAGGGGGACAGGGGCTTCAGCCCCAGCATTTT.

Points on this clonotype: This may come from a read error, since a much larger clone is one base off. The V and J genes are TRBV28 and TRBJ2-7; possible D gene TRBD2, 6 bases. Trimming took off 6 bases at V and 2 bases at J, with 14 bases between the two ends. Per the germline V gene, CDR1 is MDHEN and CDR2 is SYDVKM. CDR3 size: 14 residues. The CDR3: CASSKSSVTYEQYF. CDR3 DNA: TGTGCCAGCAGCAAGTCTAGCGTAACCTACGAGCAGTACTTC.

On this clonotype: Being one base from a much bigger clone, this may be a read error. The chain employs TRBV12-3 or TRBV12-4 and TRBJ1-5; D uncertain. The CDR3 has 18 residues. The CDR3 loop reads CASGLFLSGRHSNQPQHF. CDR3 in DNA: TGTGCCAGCGGTTTATTTTTATCGGGCAGGCATAGCAATCAGCCCCAGCATTTT.

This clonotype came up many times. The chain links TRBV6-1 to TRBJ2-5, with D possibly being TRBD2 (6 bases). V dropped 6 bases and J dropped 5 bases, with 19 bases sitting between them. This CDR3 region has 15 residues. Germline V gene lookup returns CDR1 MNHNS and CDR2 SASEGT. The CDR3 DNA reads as TGTGCCAGCAGCCACCCCTCGACTAGTTACGAGACCCAGTACTTC. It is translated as CASSHPSTSYETQYF.

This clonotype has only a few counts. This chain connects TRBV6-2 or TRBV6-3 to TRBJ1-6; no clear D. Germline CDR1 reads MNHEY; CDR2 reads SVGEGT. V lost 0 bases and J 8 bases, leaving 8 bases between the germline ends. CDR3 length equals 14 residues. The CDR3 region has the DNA TGTGCCAGCAGTTACTCGTTACTATATTCACCCCTCCACTTT. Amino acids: CASSYSLLYSPLHF.